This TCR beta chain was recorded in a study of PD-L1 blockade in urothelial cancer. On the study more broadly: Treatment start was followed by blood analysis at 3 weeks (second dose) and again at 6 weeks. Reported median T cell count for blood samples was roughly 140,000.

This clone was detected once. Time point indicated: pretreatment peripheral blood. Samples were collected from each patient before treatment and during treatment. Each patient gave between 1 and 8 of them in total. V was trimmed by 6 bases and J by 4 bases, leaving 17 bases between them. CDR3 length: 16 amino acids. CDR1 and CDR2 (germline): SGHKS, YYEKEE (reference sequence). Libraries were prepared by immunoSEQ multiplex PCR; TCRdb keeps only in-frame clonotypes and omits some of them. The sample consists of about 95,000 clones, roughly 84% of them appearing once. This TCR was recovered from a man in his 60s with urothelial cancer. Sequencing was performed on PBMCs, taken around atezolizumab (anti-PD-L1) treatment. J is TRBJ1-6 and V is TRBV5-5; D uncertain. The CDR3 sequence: CASNPATQIYNSPLHF. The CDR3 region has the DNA TGTGCCAGCAACCCGGCCACACAGATATATAATTCACCCCTCCACTTT.